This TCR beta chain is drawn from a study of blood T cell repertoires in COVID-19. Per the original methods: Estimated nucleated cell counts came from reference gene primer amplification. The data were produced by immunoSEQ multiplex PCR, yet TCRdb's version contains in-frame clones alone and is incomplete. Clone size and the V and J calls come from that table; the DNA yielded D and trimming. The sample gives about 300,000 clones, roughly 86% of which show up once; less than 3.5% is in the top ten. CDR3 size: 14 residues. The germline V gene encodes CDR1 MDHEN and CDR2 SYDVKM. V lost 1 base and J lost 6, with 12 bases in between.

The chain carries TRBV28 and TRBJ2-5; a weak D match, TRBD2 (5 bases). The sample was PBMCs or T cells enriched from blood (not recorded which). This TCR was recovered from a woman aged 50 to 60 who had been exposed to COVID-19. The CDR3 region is CASSLSSGIQTQYF. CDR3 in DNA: TGTGCCAGCAGTTTATCATCCGGGATTCAGACCCAGTACTTC. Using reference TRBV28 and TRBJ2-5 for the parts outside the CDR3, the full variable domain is DVKVTQSSRYLVKRTGEKVFLECVQDMDHENMFWYRQDPGLGLRLIYFSYDVKMKEKGDIPEGYSVSREKKERFSLILESASTNQTSMYLCASSLSSGIQTQYFGPGTRLLVL.